This record covers a single TCR beta chain. Its antigen is unidentified. The CDR3 has 17 residues. Germline CDR1 MDHEN, CDR2 SYDVKM. V was shortened by 9 bases and J by 0 bases, with 18 bases between the two germline ends. This sample was taken from a study of blood T cells in healthy people across ages. A J-beta primer mix and a sample-barcoded 5' primer were used in a second PCR of about 6 to 12 cycles. Researchers report that a template-switch adaptor with 12 random nucleotides tagged each cDNA molecule. Using its own MiXCR run on the 5' RACE reads, TCRdb lists one record per CDR3 protein. The data hold roughly 2 million distinct CDR3 sequences, with about 49% observed a single time. Study-wide findings and caveats: Higher diversity and more naive CD4+ cells were features of long-lived donors, compared to aged donors.

Sequencing input: blood. This chain joins TRBV28 and TRBJ2-6, with D maybe TRBD1 (6 bases). The receptor's source is a woman aged 40-49 years in good health. CDR3 amino acids: CASNAPGHLSGANVLTF. In DNA form, the CDR3 reads TGTGCCAGTAATGCCCCGGGACACCTCTCTGGGGCCAACGTCCTGACTTTC.